The next 5 T cell receptor beta chains were all read from a single sample in a study of blood T cell repertoires in COVID-19. The assay was immunoSEQ multiplex PCR, and TCRdb's table has in-frame clones only and misses some. The sample yields 300,000 to 350,000 clones, around 90% seen once. Input material: PBMCs or T cells enriched from blood (not recorded which). Receptors were obtained from a woman between 18 and 29 years old who had recovered from COVID-19.

This clone was counted once. The chain carries TRBV10-1 and TRBJ2-3; D may be TRBD2 (6 bases). Trimming shortened V by 11 bases and J by 2 bases, and 23 bases separated the two germline ends. The CDR3 is 16 amino acids. The germline V gene encodes CDR1 WNHNN and CDR2 SYGVQD (reference sequence). The DNA of the CDR3 is TGCGCCCAAATCAAGGGTAGGTTAGCGGTCACAGATACGCAGTATTTT. Encoded protein: CAQIKGRLAVTDTQYF.

The chain recombines TRBV2 with TRBJ1-4, with 12 bases matching TRBD1. V shed 3 bases and J 8 bases; nucleotides not matched to a gene: 4. Looked up from germline, CDR1 is SNHLY and CDR2 is FYNNEI. The CDR3 totals 15 residues. The CDR3: CASSERDRGLEKLFF. CDR3 DNA: TGTGCCAGCAGTGAGAGGGACAGGGGGCTAGAAAAACTGTTTTTT.

This chain connects TRBV18 to TRBJ1-5, with 9 bases identical to TRBD1. CDR1 is KGHSH and CDR2 is LQKENI in the germline V gene. There are 14 residues in the CDR3. The V and J ends lost 6 bases and 6 bases, in that order; junction bases with no gene match: 6. The CDR3 bases are TGTGCCAGCTCCCAGGGACAGGGAAGTCAGCCCCAGCATTTT. Its translation: CASSQGQGSQPQHF.

This chain links TRBV6-5 with TRBJ2-1; no firm D call. Germline CDR1 MNHEY, CDR2 SVGAGI. This CDR3 contains 14 residues. V gave up 5 bases and J gave up 0 bases, with 8 bases separating them. This CDR3 reads CASSLSSSYNEQFF. The CDR3 nucleotides read TGTGCCAGCAGTCTGAGTAGCTCCTACAATGAGCAGTTCTTC.

The sample holds a few counts of this clone. The gene calls are TRBV19 and TRBJ2-2; 7 positions agree with TRBD2. The CDR3 is 18 residues long. Trimming cost V 0 bases and J 3 bases; bases outside gene matches: 10. The germline V gene encodes CDR1 LNHDA and CDR2 SQIVND (reference sequence). The CDR3 coding sequence is TGTGCCAGTAGTATAGATACCCCCTCTAGCGGACACACCGGGGAGCTGTTTTTT. Protein: CASSIDTPSSGHTGELFF.